These T cell receptor beta chains were read from a single sample in a study of T cells after yellow fever vaccination. In TCRdb, the 5' RACE reads were re-called with MiXCR into one record per CDR3 protein. The repertoire includes 250,000 to 400,000 distinct CDR3 sequences, approximately 4% of them detected once, and roughly 25% sits in the top ten. The source material was PBMCs, sampled 5 days after the yellow fever booster vaccination. The receptor set was obtained from a man aged 18 to 29 who received the YFV17D yellow fever vaccine. CDR3s include the opening cysteine and the closing phenylalanine or tryptophan. The D gene is left open where the match is weak. Some rows have no size entry. The others give once, few or many, or a class for an expanded clone.

j_call,v_call,d_call,clone_size,cdr3_nt,cdr3_aa
TRBJ1-2,TRBV5-1,NA,many,TGCGCCAGCAGCTTGGGCAGTCCGTCAGCTAACTATGGCTACACCTTC,CASSLGSPSANYGYTF
TRBJ1-1,TRBV27,NA,NA,TGTGCCAGCAGTTTACTCCTCGACGGGTTGAACACTGAAGCTTTCTTT,CASSLLLDGLNTEAFF
TRBJ2-5,TRBV15,NA,NA,TGTGCCACCAGCAAGCAAGAGACCCAGTACTTC,CATSKQETQYF
TRBJ2-1,TRBV20-1,NA,few,TGCAGTGCTAGAGCGAGGGGGACCATCCTGGGAAATGAGCAGTTCTTC,CSARARGTILGNEQFF
TRBJ1-1,TRBV4-1,TRBD1,NA,TGCGCCAGCTCAGGGGGCAGCATGAACACTGAAGCTTTCTTT,CASSGGSMNTEAFF
TRBJ1-2,TRBV19,TRBD1,few,TGTGCCAGTAGTATAAGTGGGACAGGGAAGAGTTATGGCTACACCTTC,CASSISGTGKSYGYTF
TRBJ2-3,TRBV15,NA,NA,TGTGCCACCAGCAACCTCCCCAGAGGGGTAATAGATACGCAGTATTTT,CATSNLPRGVIDTQYF
TRBJ1-1,TRBV15,TRBD1,NA,TGTGCCACCCGGGCGGGGACAGGGAGGTACACTGATGCTTTCTTT,CATRAGTGRYTDAFF
TRBJ1-5,TRBV18,NA,many,TGTGCCAGCTCACCCCGGGCCCAAAATCAGCCCCAGCATTTT,CASSPRAQNQPQHF
TRBJ2-5,TRBV7-2,NA,few,TGTGCCAGCAGCTTGGGGCCGTCGTCGGAGACCCAGTACTTC,CASSLGPSSETQYF
TRBJ1-5,TRBV2,NA,NA,TGTGCCAGCAATCCTAGCAATCAGCCCCAGCATTTT,CASNPSNQPQHF
TRBJ1-2,TRBV15,NA,few,TGTGCCACCAGCAGAGGGCAGGAATATGGCTACACCTTC,CATSRGQEYGYTF
TRBJ2-2,TRBV18,NA,many,TGTGCCAGCTCACTACGGGGGAACACCGGGGAGCTGTTTTTT,CASSLRGNTGELFF
TRBJ2-7,TRBV7-2,NA,many,TGTGCCAGCAGCTTAGAGTCCCGGTACGAGCAGTACTTC,CASSLESRYEQYF
TRBJ2-7,TRBV11-2,TRBD1,few,TGTGCCAGCAGCTTATGGACAGGTACCTACGAGCAGTACTTC,CASSLWTGTYEQYF
TRBJ2-3,TRBV10-3,TRBD2,few,TGTGCCATCGGGACGGCGGGGGGGAACCCTAGGGATACGCAGTATTTT,CAIGTAGGNPRDTQYF
TRBJ2-7,TRBV5-1,TRBD2,many,TGCGCCAGCGGGACTACCCGGACTCCTATCTACGAGCAGTACTTC,CASGTTRTPIYEQYF
TRBJ2-7,TRBV12-3/TRBV12-4,NA,few,TGTGCCAGCAGTTTACCGGGACAACGTAGGAAGTACTTC,CASSLPGQRRKYF
TRBJ2-1,TRBV6-5,NA,NA,TGTGCCAGCAGTTACTCCGGGCAACTAGGGGATGAGCAGTTCTTC,CASSYSGQLGDEQFF
TRBJ2-1,TRBV5-1,NA,NA,TGCGCCAGCAGCTTGGAGCAGGGTGCCGGTGAGCAGTTCTTC,CASSLEQGAGEQFF
TRBJ2-2,TRBV12-3/TRBV12-4,TRBD1,few,TGTGCCAGCTCCCCACCGACAGGGCTGTCTCCTAAGGGGTCCGGGGAGCTGTTTTTT,CASSPPTGLSPKGSGELFF
TRBJ1-1,TRBV5-1,NA,NA,TGCGCCAGCAGCTTGGAGCCAGCGGCTGAAGCTTTCTTT,CASSLEPAAEAFF
TRBJ1-4,TRBV29-1,TRBD1,few,TGCAGCGTGCAACCCTTGACAGGGGAGGGCACTAATGAAAAACTGTTTTTT,CSVQPLTGEGTNEKLFF
TRBJ2-6,TRBV7-9,NA,many,TGTGCCAGCAGCAAACGGGTATCCCGTAACCACGTCCTGACTTTC,CASSKRVSRNHVLTF
TRBJ2-1,TRBV6-2/TRBV6-3,NA,few,TGTGCCAGCAGTTACGTTGTGAATGAGCAGTTCTTC,CASSYVVNEQFF
TRBJ1-2,TRBV29-1,NA,few,TGCAGCGCCAAAAGCGAGGGCAACGGTGGCTACACCTTC,CSAKSEGNGGYTF
TRBJ2-5,TRBV3-1,TRBD2,many,TGTGCCAGCAGCGCGAGCGGGGGGTTAGAGACCCAGTACTTC,CASSASGGLETQYF
TRBJ2-5,TRBV7-3,NA,few,TGTGCCAGCAGTCAAGGTCCCGCCCCGGGGACCCAGTACTTC,CASSQGPAPGTQYF
TRBJ1-6,TRBV14,NA,few,TGTGCCAGCAGCCAATGGGGCGGTATTAATTCACCCCTCCACTTT,CASSQWGGINSPLHF
TRBJ1-6,TRBV5-1,NA,few,TGCGCCAGCTTATATTTGGGACGGGGGAATTCACCCCTCCACTTT,CASLYLGRGNSPLHF
TRBJ2-3,TRBV6-5,NA,NA,TGTGCCAGCAGTTACGGGGAGAATACGCAGTATTTT,CASSYGENTQYF
TRBJ2-1,TRBV4-3,TRBD1,many,TGCGCCAGCAGCCAAGTTGGTCAGGGGGCCTACAATGAGCAGTTCTTC,CASSQVGQGAYNEQFF